This entry features one TCR beta chain sequence. Its antigen specificity is not known. One base away there is no much larger clone; base qualities are not given. Each collaborating institution followed its own protocols to collect whole blood in K2EDTA tubes. For TCRbeta analysis, collaborator samples were shipped as frozen whole blood, as isolated PBMCs, or as DNA extracted from either sample type. V and J are trimmed by 4 bases and 3 bases, and the gene matches miss 7 bases of the junction. From the cysteine up to the phenylalanine, the CDR3 has a length of 17 residues. The read is trimmed to its CDR3 DNA, 51 bases read in frame from base 1. The CDR1 and CDR2 encoded by the germline V gene are SGHRS and YFSETQ. This sample is part of a study of blood T cell repertoires in COVID-19 (dated by TCRdb to between 2020 and 2021). Describing the broader study: Samples from collaborators originated in the United States, Italy and Spain and spanned both the acute and convalescent phases of COVID-19. The prospective study material was composed of cDNA or gDNA derived from T cells, B-cell-depleted T cells, or PBMCs. Deeply sampled blood TCRbeta repertoires from subjects exposed to, actively infected with, or recovered from COVID-19 were included in the dataset. The repertoires were made available in a free public database intended to serve as a resource for research on the immune response to SARS-CoV-2. The samples were drawn from the first 160 participants of the ongoing ImmuneRACE study and from 950 to 1,500 subjects provided by 6 global collaborators. A de-identified subject ID, COVID-19 status, age in years and sex were almost always included in the sample metadata. HLA class I and class II types, where available, came from metadata supplied by the sample provider rather than from assay-based typing.

The paper's findings and limits, for the study overall: The amount of clinical and demographic metadata varied by source and participant and was provided uncurated.

The immunoSEQ Assay, a bias-controlled multiplex PCR, was used to amplify TCRbeta CDR3 regions from genomic DNA. The source study handled its data this way. Within the assay, amplification of reference gene primers was used to estimate how many nucleated cells each sample contained. To quantify the absolute abundance of each unique TCRbeta CDR3 rearrangement, sequence reads were collapsed and filtered. For each sample, productive Simpson clonality was calculated by taking the square root of Simpson's diversity index across productive rearrangements. The table was pulled from immuneACCESS by TCRdb, which kept in-frame rearrangements only. Such tables lose some clones; where checked, under half of the loss comes from unresolved V genes, and the rest has no known cause. Clone size and V and J calls were adopted from that table, with D and trimming inferred from the DNA. This sample gives under 300,000 clones in total; about 80% of them show up just once. The ten largest clones add up to 2.5% to 4% of the sample.

Material for sequencing was peripheral blood. Recombination connected TRBV5-1 to TRBJ2-5; TRBD2 fits 15 bases in the junction. The sequence derives from a woman older than 75 with acute or convalescent COVID-19. The CDR3 has the sequence CASSPGLAGGPKETQYF. In nucleotide form, the sequence is TGCGCCAGCAGCCCCGGACTAGCGGGAGGGCCTAAAGAGACCCAGTACTTC. The CDR3 plus the reference TRBV5-1 and TRBJ2-5 genes for the other parts give the full variable domain: KAGVTQTPRYLIKTRGQQVTLSCSPISGHRSVSWYQQTPGQGLQFLFEYFSETQRNKGNFPGRFSGRQFSNSRSEMNVSTLELGDSALYLCASSPGLAGGPKETQYFGPGTRLLVL.